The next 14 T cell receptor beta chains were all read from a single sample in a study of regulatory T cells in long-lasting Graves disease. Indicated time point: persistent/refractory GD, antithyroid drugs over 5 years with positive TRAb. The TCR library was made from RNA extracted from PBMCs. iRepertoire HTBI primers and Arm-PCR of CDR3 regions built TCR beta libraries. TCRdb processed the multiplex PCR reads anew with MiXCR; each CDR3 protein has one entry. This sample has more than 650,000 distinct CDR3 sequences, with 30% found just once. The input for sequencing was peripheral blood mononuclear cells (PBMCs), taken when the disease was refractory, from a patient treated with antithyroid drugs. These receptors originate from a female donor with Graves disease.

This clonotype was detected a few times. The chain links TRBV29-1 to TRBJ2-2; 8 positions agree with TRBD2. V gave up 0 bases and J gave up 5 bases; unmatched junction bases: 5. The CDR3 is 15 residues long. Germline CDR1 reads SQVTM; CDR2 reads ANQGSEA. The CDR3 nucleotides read TGCAGCGTTGAAGATCGGGAGGGGTATACCGGGGAGCTGTTTTTT. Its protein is CSVEDREGYTGELFF.

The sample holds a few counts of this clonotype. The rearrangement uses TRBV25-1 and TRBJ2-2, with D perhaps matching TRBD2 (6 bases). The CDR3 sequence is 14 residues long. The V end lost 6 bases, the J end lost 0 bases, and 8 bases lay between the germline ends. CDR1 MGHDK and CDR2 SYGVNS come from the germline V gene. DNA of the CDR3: TGTGCCAGCAGCGGGACTTCGAACACCGGGGAGCTGTTTTTT. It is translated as CASSGTSNTGELFF.

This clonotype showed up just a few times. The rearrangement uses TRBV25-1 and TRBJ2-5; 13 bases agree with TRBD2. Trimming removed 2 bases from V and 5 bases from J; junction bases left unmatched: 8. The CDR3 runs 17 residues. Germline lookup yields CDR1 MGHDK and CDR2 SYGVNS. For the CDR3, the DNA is TGTGCCAGCAGTGAACGGACTAGCGGGAGAACACAGGAGACCCAGTACTTC. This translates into CASSERTSGRTQETQYF.

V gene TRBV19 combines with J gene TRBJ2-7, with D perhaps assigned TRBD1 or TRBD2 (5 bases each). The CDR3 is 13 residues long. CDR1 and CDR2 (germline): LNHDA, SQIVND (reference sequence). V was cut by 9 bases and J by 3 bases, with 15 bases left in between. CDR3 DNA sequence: TGTGCCAGCATTGGGGGTAGCCTCTACGAGCAGTACTTC. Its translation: CASIGGSLYEQYF.

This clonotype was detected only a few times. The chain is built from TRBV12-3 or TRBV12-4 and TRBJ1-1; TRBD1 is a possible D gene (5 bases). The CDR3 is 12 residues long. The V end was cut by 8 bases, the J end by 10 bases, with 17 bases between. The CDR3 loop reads CASADSPVGAFF. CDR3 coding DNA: TGTGCCAGCGCCGACAGTCCGGTCGGAGCTTTCTTT.

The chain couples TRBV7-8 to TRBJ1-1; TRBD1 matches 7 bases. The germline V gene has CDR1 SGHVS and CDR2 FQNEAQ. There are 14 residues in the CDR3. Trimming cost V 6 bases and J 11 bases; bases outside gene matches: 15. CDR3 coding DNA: TGTGCCAGCAGTCTCGAGGTAGGGGGCAATGAGGCTTTCTTT. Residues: CASSLEVGGNEAFF.

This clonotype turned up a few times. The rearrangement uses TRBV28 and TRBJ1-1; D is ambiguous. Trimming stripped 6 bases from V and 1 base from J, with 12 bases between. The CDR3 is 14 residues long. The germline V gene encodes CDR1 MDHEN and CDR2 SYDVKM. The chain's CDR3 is CASSPPGWNTEAFF. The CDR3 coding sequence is TGTGCCAGCAGCCCCCCGGGGTGGAACACTGAAGCTTTCTTT.

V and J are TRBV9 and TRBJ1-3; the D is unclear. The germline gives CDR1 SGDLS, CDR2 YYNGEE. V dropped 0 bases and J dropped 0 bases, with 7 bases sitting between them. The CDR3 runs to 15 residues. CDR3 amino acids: CASSVAFSSGNTIYF. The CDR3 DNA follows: TGTGCCAGCAGCGTAGCATTCAGCTCTGGAAACACCATATATTTT. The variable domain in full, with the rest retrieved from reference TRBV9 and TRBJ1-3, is DSGVTQTPKHLITATGQRVTLRCSPRSGDLSVYWYQQSLDQGLQFLIQYYNGEERAKGNILERFSAQQFPDLHSELNLSSLELGDSALYFCASSVAFSSGNTIYFGEGSWLTVV.

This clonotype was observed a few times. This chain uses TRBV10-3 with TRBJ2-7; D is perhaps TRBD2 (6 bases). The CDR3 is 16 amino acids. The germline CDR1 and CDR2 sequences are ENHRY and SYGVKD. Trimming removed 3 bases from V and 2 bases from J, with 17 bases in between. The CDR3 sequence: CAISDILIAETYEQYF. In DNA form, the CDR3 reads TGTGCCATCAGTGATATCCTAATAGCGGAGACCTACGAGCAGTACTTC.

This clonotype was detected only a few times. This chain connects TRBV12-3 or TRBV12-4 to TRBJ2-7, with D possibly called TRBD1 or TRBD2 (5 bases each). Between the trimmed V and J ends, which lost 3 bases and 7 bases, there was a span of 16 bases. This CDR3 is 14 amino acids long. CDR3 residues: CASSLYGDRGEQYF. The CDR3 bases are TGTGCCAGCAGTTTGTACGGGGACCGGGGAGAGCAGTACTTC.

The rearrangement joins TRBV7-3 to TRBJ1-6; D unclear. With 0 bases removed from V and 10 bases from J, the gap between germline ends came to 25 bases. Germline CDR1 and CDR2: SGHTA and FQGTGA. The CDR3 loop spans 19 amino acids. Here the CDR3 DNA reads TGTGCCAGCAGCTTAACGGCTAGCCGGTTCGGGCAAGCTGAATCACCCCTCCACTTT. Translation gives CASSLTASRFGQAESPLHF.

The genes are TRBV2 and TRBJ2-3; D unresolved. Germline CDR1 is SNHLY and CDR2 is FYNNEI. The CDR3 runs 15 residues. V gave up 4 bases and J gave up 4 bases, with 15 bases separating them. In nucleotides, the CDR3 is TGTGCCAGCAGTGGACCGGCAAAGGTATCAGATACGCAGTATTTT. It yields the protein CASSGPAKVSDTQYF.

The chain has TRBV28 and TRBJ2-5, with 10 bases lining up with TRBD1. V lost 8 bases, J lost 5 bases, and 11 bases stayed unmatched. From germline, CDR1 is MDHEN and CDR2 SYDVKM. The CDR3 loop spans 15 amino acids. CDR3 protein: CASWGTDRGLETQYF. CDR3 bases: TGTGCCAGCTGGGGGACAGACAGGGGGCTTGAGACCCAGTACTTC. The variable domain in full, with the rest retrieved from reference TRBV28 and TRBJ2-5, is DVKVTQSSRYLVKRTGEKVFLECVQDMDHENMFWYRQDPGLGLRLIYFSYDVKMKEKGDIPEGYSVSREKKERFSLILESASTNQTSMYLCASWGTDRGLETQYFGPGTRLLVL.

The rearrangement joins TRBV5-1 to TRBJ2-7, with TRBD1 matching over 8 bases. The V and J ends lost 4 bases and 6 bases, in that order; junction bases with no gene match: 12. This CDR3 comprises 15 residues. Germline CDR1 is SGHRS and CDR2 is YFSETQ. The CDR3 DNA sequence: TGCGCCAGCAGCATCCAGGGACAGGTTAGGGGCGAGCAGTACTTC. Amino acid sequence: CASSIQGQVRGEQYF.